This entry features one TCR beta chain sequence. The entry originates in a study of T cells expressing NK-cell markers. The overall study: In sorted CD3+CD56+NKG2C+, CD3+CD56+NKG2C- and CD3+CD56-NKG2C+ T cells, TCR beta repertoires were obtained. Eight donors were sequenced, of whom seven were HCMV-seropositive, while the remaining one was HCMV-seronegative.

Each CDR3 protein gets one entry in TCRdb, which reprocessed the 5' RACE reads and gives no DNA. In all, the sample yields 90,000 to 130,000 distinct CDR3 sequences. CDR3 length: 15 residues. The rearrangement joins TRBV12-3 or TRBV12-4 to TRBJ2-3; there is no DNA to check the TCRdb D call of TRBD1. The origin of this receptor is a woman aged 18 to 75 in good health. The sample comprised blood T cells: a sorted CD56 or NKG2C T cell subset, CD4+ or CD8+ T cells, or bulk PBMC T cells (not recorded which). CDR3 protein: CASSLGAGARDTQYF.